The clone carrying this T cell receptor beta chain was counted only a few times. Its antigen is undetermined. This entry belongs to a study of beta chain features in type 1 diabetes. A sort by CD45RO/CCR7/CD25/CD127/CD95/CD27 yielded CD4+ naive, central memory, regulatory and stem cell-like memory cells. The study reverse transcribed the entire isolated RNA, so it sequenced expressed TCRB transcripts. The table came from immunoSEQ multiplex PCR; TCRdb's copy has only in-frame clones and leaves some out. The repertoire consists of under 400,000 clones, with roughly 12% occurring once and the leading ten covering 0.017%. CDR3 length: 17 residues. Overall study results and limits: Among patients, naive, central memory and Treg TCRB repertoires appeared more similar than among healthy donors. Shorter templates may be favored by PCR, equally so in patients and controls. cDNA-based reads could over-represent cells with high TCR expression.

The chain couples TRBV21-1 to TRBJ2-1; TRBD2, as called in the table, went unchecked against the DNA. TRBV21-1 is recorded as a pseudogene. The specimen sequenced was naive CD4+ T cells from blood. The sequence came from a man aged 18-30 years in good health. CDR3 coding DNA: TGTGCCAGCAGCCGGGACCCGGGGCGGGAGGCGGTCTATGAGCAGTTCTTC. Residues: CASSRDPGREAVYEQFF.